These 24 T cell receptor beta chains were sequenced from one sample in a study of vaccination effects on CD4 cells after COVID-19. These TCRs are of unknown antigen specificity. Viral peptide pool expansion of antigen-specific CD4+ T cells preceded sequencing in the ViraFEST assay. It was after more than 8 days of culture that CD4+ T cells were isolated. The person had PCR-confirmed SARS-CoV-2 infection between March and December 2020. Some clones are missing from TCRdb's copy, which holds only in-frame ones; the method was immunoSEQ multiplex PCR. Altogether 70,000 or so clones are present, 73% being singletons, with the ten largest covering around 5%. This sample comprised CD4+ T cells from PBMCs cultured with HIV peptides, obtained before COVID-19 vaccination. Subset reported: HIV-1 Nef peptide pool negative control/reference culture. These receptor sequences come from a human donor who had a prior SARS-CoV-2 infection.

V is TRBV5-1 and J is TRBJ2-1; 14 nucleotides match TRBD2. Trimming cost V 4 bases and J 9 bases; bases outside gene matches: 9. The CDR3 runs 16 residues. CDR1 and CDR2 (germline): SGHRS, YFSETQ. DNA of the CDR3: TGCGCCAGCAGCGAAAGCGGGACTAGCGGGAGCGTTGAGCAGTTCTTC. This codes for CASSESGTSGSVEQFF.

The rearrangement uses TRBV7-2 and TRBJ1-2; D not certain. V shed 2 bases and J shed 8 bases, with 12 bases lying between them. This CDR3 is built from 13 residues. Germline V lookup: CDR1 SGHTA, CDR2 FQGNSA. The CDR3 loop is CASSLYAGYGYTF. In DNA form, the CDR3 reads TGTGCCAGCAGCTTATACGCAGGTTACGGCTACACCTTC.

This clone was detected only once. The chain combines TRBV2 with TRBJ2-5; 9 positions match TRBD1. Germline CDR1 is SNHLY and CDR2 is FYNNEI. Losses at the gene ends were 7 bases for V and 1 base for J; bases not matched to a gene: 4. The CDR3 covers 14 residues. The CDR3 here is CASTRDRAQETQYF. The CDR3 DNA follows: TGTGCCAGCACCCGGGACAGGGCCCAAGAGACCCAGTACTTC.

This clone was observed a few times. In DNA form, the CDR3 reads TGTGCCAGCAGTGAATGGGGGGCAGGGCAGTACTTC. It translates to CASSEWGAGQYF. The chain recombines TRBV25-1 with TRBJ2-7; D might be TRBD1 or TRBD2, each matching 6 bases. The germline V gene has CDR1 MGHDK and CDR2 SYGVNS. Trimming stripped 1 base from V and 9 bases from J, with 10 bases between. The CDR3 is 12 residues long.

The gene calls are TRBV30 and TRBJ2-7, with D tentatively TRBD2 (5 bases). The V gene's germline CDR1 is GTSNPN and CDR2 SVGIG (reference sequence). V lost 3 bases and J 5 bases, leaving 8 bases between the germline ends. The CDR3 extends over 11 amino acids. This CDR3 reads CAWSPGDEQYF. The CDR3 DNA follows: TGTGCCTGGAGCCCCGGGGACGAGCAGTACTTC.

This chain joins TRBV9 and TRBJ2-7, with D hard to call. CDR1 and CDR2 from the germline V gene are SGDLS and YYNGEE. The CDR3 length is 16 residues. Trimming cost V 2 bases and J 3 bases, with 18 bases left between them. The DNA of the CDR3 is TGTGCCAGCAGCGTTGGATCTCAGGTGGTTATCTACGAGCAGTACTTC. Translating it yields CASSVGSQVVIYEQYF.

CDR3 amino acids: CASSPPSDTQYF. CDR3 coding DNA: TGTGCCAGCAGCCCGCCCTCCGATACGCAGTATTTT. The V gene is TRBV7-2, the J gene TRBJ2-3; D unresolved. CDR1 and CDR2 from the germline V gene are SGHTA and FQGNSA. The CDR3 is made up of 12 amino acids. The ends were cut back, 5 bases at V and 6 bases at J, with 9 bases in the middle. Together with reference TRBV7-2 and TRBJ2-3, the CDR3 gives the full variable domain: GAGVSQSPSNKVTEKGKDVELRCDPISGHTALYWYRQSLGQGLEFLIYFQGNSAPDKSGLPSDRFSAERTGGSVSTLTIQRTQQEDSAVYLCASSPPSDTQYFGPGTRLTVL.

The chain carries TRBV7-3 and TRBJ2-2; D tentatively reads TRBD1 or TRBD2 (5 bases each). Trimming took 8 bases from V and 3 from J, leaving 16 bases between them. The germline V gene has CDR1 SGHTA and CDR2 FQGTGA. CDR3 length: 15 amino acids. The CDR3: CASGFAGTDTGELFF. DNA for the CDR3: TGTGCCAGCGGGTTCGCCGGGACGGACACCGGGGAGCTGTTTTTT.

V and J are TRBV3-1 (or the pseudogene TRBV3-2) and TRBJ1-1; a possible D gene is TRBD1 (5 bases). Germline CDR1 and CDR2: LGHDT and YNNKEL (reference sequence). This CDR3 comprises 14 residues. V lost 0 bases, J lost 5 bases, and 10 bases lay in between. The CDR3 region is CASSQDYGGTEAFF. The DNA for the CDR3 is TGTGCCAGCAGCCAAGATTACGGGGGGACTGAAGCTTTCTTT.

This chain joins TRBV21-1 and TRBJ1-6; TRBD1, the table's D call, was not compared with the DNA. TRBV21-1 is an annotated pseudogene. This CDR3 spans 21 amino acids. CDR3 coding DNA: TGTGCCAGCTATTACGAATTTCCGGGACAGAGACAGAGCTCCTATAATTCACCCCTCCACTTT. This translates into CASYYEFPGQRQSSYNSPLHF.

V is TRBV4-3 and J is TRBJ2-2, with 7 bases aligning to TRBD2. The CDR3 loop spans 17 amino acids. The germline CDR1 and CDR2 sequences are LGHNA and YSLEER. V gave up 2 bases and J gave up 2 bases; unmatched junction bases: 8. CDR3 region: CASSQQPTGGNTGELFF. In DNA, the CDR3 is TGCGCCAGCAGCCAACAACCGACGGGAGGCAACACCGGGGAGCTGTTTTTT.

This chain joins TRBV5-1 and TRBJ1-3, with TRBD1 as a possible D gene (5 bases). Germline CDR1 is SGHRS and CDR2 is YFSETQ. V gave up 1 base and J gave up 4 bases, with 12 bases separating them. This CDR3 is built from 15 residues. The CDR3 loop reads CASSLWGTWGNTIYF. CDR3 sequence (DNA): TGCGCCAGCAGCTTGTGGGGGACGTGGGGAAACACCATATATTTT. Supplemented by reference TRBV5-1 and TRBJ1-3, the full variable domain reads KAGVTQTPRYLIKTRGQQVTLSCSPISGHRSVSWYQQTPGQGLQFLFEYFSETQRNKGNFPGRFSGRQFSNSRSEMNVSTLELGDSALYLCASSLWGTWGNTIYFGEGSWLTVV.

The genes are TRBV4-3 and TRBJ2-1, with 8 bases aligning to TRBD2. The V gene's germline CDR1 is LGHNA and CDR2 YSLEER. V gave up 0 bases and J gave up 8 bases; unmatched junction bases: 12. This CDR3 has 17 residues. The CDR3 DNA reads as TGCGCCAGCAGCCAAGACCGCGGGAGGCCGGATGGCGATGAGCAGTTCTTC. It yields the protein CASSQDRGRPDGDEQFF.

The chain joins TRBV7-2 to TRBJ2-7; 9 positions match TRBD2. CDR1 is SGHTA and CDR2 is FQGNSA in the germline V gene. V was clipped by 2 bases and J by 5 bases; unmatched bases: 7. The CDR3 totals 15 residues. The CDR3 region has the DNA TGTGCCAGCAGCTTAATGATAGCGGGAGTCCACGAGCAGTACTTC. It codes for CASSLMIAGVHEQYF. Full variable domain (rest looked up from reference TRBV7-2 and TRBJ2-7): GAGVSQSPSNKVTEKGKDVELRCDPISGHTALYWYRQSLGQGLEFLIYFQGNSAPDKSGLPSDRFSAERTGGSVSTLTIQRTQQEDSAVYLCASSLMIAGVHEQYFGPGTRLTVT.

This clone turned up a few times. This rearrangement joins TRBV29-1 to TRBJ2-3; 7 nucleotides line up with TRBD2. V trimming: 6 bases; J trimming: 6 bases; junction bases outside the gene matches: 12. Germline loops: CDR1 SQVTM, CDR2 ANQGSEA. The CDR3 covers 14 residues. CDR3 sequence (DNA): TGCAGCGTCCGAACAGCGGGACTTATGGATACGCAGTATTTT. It yields the protein CSVRTAGLMDTQYF.

This clone appeared a few times. The chain is built from TRBV7-9 and TRBJ2-7, with 7 bases that match TRBD2. Germline V CDR1 and CDR2: SEHNR, FQNEAQ (reference sequence). The CDR3 is made up of 14 amino acids. Trimming removed 1 base from V and 6 bases from J; junction bases left unmatched: 6. The CDR3 region is CASSLGGGPLEQYF. In DNA, the CDR3 is TGTGCCAGCAGCTTAGGGGGAGGGCCTCTCGAGCAGTACTTC.

V and J are TRBV2 and TRBJ1-5; D is perhaps TRBD1 (5 bases). The CDR3 totals 15 residues. Trimming left V 5 bases short and J 4 bases short, with 15 bases between. Per the germline V gene, CDR1 is SNHLY and CDR2 is FYNNEI. CDR3 loop: CASSPGAGTNQPQHF. In DNA, the CDR3 is TGTGCCAGCAGTCCCGGGGCTGGGACTAATCAGCCCCAGCATTTT. Using reference TRBV2 and TRBJ1-5 for the parts outside the CDR3, the full variable domain is EPEVTQTPSHQVTQMGQEVILRCVPISNHLYFYWYRQILGQKVEFLVSFYNNEISEKSEIFDDQFSVERPDGSNFTLKIRSTKLEDSAMYFCASSPGAGTNQPQHFGDGTRLSIL.

This chain links TRBV10-3 with TRBJ1-1, with D tentatively TRBD1 (5 bases). The CDR3 has 14 residues. V lost 4 bases, J lost 1 base, and 10 bases lay in between. The V gene's germline CDR1 is ENHRY and CDR2 SYGVKD. CDR3 protein: CAISAWGQNTEAFF. The CDR3 DNA sequence: TGTGCCATCAGTGCGTGGGGCCAGAACACTGAAGCTTTCTTT.

This chain connects TRBV7-3 to TRBJ2-1; 7 bases match TRBD2. The CDR3 totals 14 residues. The germline V gene encodes CDR1 SGHTA and CDR2 FQGTGA. V gave up 5 bases and J gave up 0 bases; unmatched junction bases: 1. The CDR3 DNA follows: TGTGCCAGCAGCATAGCGGGCTCCTACAATGAGCAGTTCTTC. This gives the protein CASSIAGSYNEQFF.

The J gene is TRBJ1-2, the V gene TRBV9, with a weak D call TRBD1 (5 bases). Trimming removed 4 bases at V and 2 bases at J, with 9 bases between. Germline CDR1 and CDR2: SGDLS and YYNGEE. This CDR3 contains 13 residues. The DNA of the CDR3 is TGTGCCAGCAGCTTGGAGGGGAACTATGGCTACACCTTC. Translation: CASSLEGNYGYTF.

The chain has TRBV6-2 or TRBV6-3 and TRBJ2-6, with 11 bases fitting TRBD1. J lost 4 bases, V lost 2 bases, and 13 bases had no gene match. The CDR3 extends over 20 amino acids. The germline V gene encodes CDR1 MNHEY and CDR2 SVGEGT. The CDR3 is CASSYDPKGQGGSGANVLTF. CDR3 DNA sequence: TGTGCCAGCAGTTACGATCCCAAGGGACAGGGGGGTTCCGGGGCCAACGTCCTGACTTTC.

The chain joins TRBV5-1 to TRBJ2-1; 8 positions match TRBD2. The junction had 5 bases not matched to a gene; V was cut back by 4 bases and J by 2 bases. CDR3 length: 15 residues. Germline CDR1 SGHRS, CDR2 YFSETQ. The CDR3 loop reads CASSPPSGPYNEQFF. CDR3 DNA sequence: TGCGCCAGCAGCCCGCCTAGCGGGCCCTACAATGAGCAGTTCTTC. Together with reference TRBV5-1 and TRBJ2-1, the CDR3 gives the full variable domain: KAGVTQTPRYLIKTRGQQVTLSCSPISGHRSVSWYQQTPGQGLQFLFEYFSETQRNKGNFPGRFSGRQFSNSRSEMNVSTLELGDSALYLCASSPPSGPYNEQFFGPGTRLTVL.

CDR3 protein: CAWADTGLRGPQHF. CDR3 nucleotide sequence: TGTGCCTGGGCGGACACAGGACTCCGTGGGCCCCAGCATTTT. The chain combines TRBV30 with TRBJ1-5, with D possibly TRBD1 on 5 matching bases. The CDR3 totals 14 residues. From germline, CDR1 is GTSNPN and CDR2 SVGIG (reference sequence). V gave up 5 bases and J gave up 9 bases, with 20 bases separating them.

The chain combines TRBV27 with TRBJ2-7; 7 bases line up with TRBD2. CDR3 size: 19 residues. Germline CDR1 MNHEY, CDR2 SMNVEV (reference sequence). V shed 2 bases and J 0 bases; nucleotides not matched to a gene: 16. CDR3 amino acids: CASSLRVARRESFSYEQYF. As DNA, the CDR3 is TGTGCCAGCAGTTTAAGGGTGGCCCGGCGGGAGTCCTTCTCCTACGAGCAGTACTTC.